The 20 T cell receptor beta chains in this list originate from one sample, sequenced in a study of T-cell reconstitution after alpha-beta-depleted transplantation in children. Unique molecular identifiers tagged the TCRbeta library. TCRdb used MiXCR to reprocess the PCR reads, holding one entry per CDR3 protein. The sample includes fewer than 1 million distinct CDR3 sequences, less than 20% of them seen just once. This sample comprised PBMCs, mostly from graft donor cells, obtained 360 days after TCRalphabeta/CD19-depleted stem cell transplant. These receptors originate from a male patient under 18 who had a stem cell transplant for acute lymphoblastic leukemia, so the T cells may come from the graft donor.

Only a few counts were recorded for this clonotype. This rearrangement joins TRBV7-8 to TRBJ2-4, with a possible D match to TRBD2 (6 bases). CDR3 size: 15 residues. V was clipped by 5 bases and J by 0 bases, with 11 bases between them. In germline, CDR1 is SGHVS, CDR2 FQNEAQ. The CDR3 DNA reads TGTGCCAGCAGCCTGGAGGGCGGAGCCAAAAACATTCAGTACTTC. This codes for CASSLEGGAKNIQYF.

V is TRBV15 and J is TRBJ2-7; 7 positions match TRBD1. V shed 0 bases, J shed 4 bases, and the junction held 12 bases outside the gene matches. Germline CDR1 is LNHNV and CDR2 is YYDKDF (reference sequence). The CDR3 runs 17 residues. For the CDR3, the DNA is TGTGCCACCAGCAGAGACCCCTCGGATCCCAGGGGGTACGAGCAGTACTTC. Translated, it gives CATSRDPSDPRGYEQYF.

In its sample, this clonotype was seen many times. This chain uses TRBV5-1 with TRBJ2-1; D is unclear. The length of the CDR3 is 12 residues. Germline CDR1 and CDR2: SGHRS and YFSETQ. With 0 bases removed from V and 5 bases from J, the gap between germline ends came to 3 bases. The CDR3 protein is CASSLANNEQFF. As DNA, the CDR3 is TGCGCCAGCAGCTTGGCAAACAATGAGCAGTTCTTC.

This clonotype was recorded many times. V gene TRBV6-5 combines with J gene TRBJ2-2; perhaps TRBD2 as D (5 bases). Trimming took off 8 bases at V and 0 bases at J, with 19 bases between the two ends. There are 17 residues in the CDR3. Germline values: CDR1 MNHEY, CDR2 SVGAGI. CDR3 residues: CASRDVGRASNTGELFF. CDR3 in DNA: TGTGCCAGCCGGGATGTAGGCAGAGCTTCGAACACCGGGGAGCTGTTTTTT.

The CDR3 sequence is CSAELGSGFGQYF. The CDR3 region has the DNA TGCAGTGCCGAGTTAGGGAGCGGGTTCGGGCAGTACTTC. V gene TRBV20-1 combines with J gene TRBJ2-7; D is perhaps TRBD2 (6 bases). V lost 6 bases to trimming and J lost 9 bases, with 21 bases between them. The germline V gene has CDR1 DFQATT and CDR2 SNEGSKA (reference sequence). There are 13 residues in the CDR3.

The DNA for the CDR3 is TGTGCCAGCAGTTTTCTAAGAGCGGGAGGGTACACAGATACGCAGTATTTT. Protein sequence: CASSFLRAGGYTDTQYF. The chain links TRBV6-5 to TRBJ2-3; 10 bases are a match to TRBD2. Germline lookup yields CDR1 MNHEY and CDR2 SVGAGI. The CDR3 totals 17 residues. V gave up 4 bases and J gave up 2 bases; unmatched junction bases: 9.

This clonotype was seen more than once but under ten times. The chain uses TRBV5-1 and TRBJ2-7; D is unclear. Trimming shortened V by 4 bases and J by 1 base, and 15 bases separated the two germline ends. CDR3 length equals 15 residues. CDR1 SGHRS and CDR2 YFSETQ come from the germline V gene. In nucleotides, the CDR3 is TGCGCCAGCAGCCGTCAAACGGCCCGGTCCTACGAGCAGTACTTC. Translating it yields CASSRQTARSYEQYF.

This chain uses TRBV3-1 with TRBJ2-1; 11 bases line up with TRBD2. Germline CDR1 reads LGHDT; CDR2 reads YNNKEL (reference sequence). The CDR3 has 16 amino acids. The V and J ends lost 3 bases and 9 bases, in that order; junction bases with no gene match: 10. The CDR3 DNA follows: TGTGCCAGCAGCCAGAGGGGTAGCGGGAGGGCCGGTGAGCAGTTCTTC. As protein: CASSQRGSGRAGEQFF.

This clonotype has more than one count but fewer than ten. Here the CDR3 DNA reads TGTGCCAGCAGCTTAGATCGCACTAGCGGAGCCTACGAGCAGTACTTC. Its translation: CASSLDRTSGAYEQYF. V and J are TRBV7-9 and TRBJ2-7, with 8 nucleotides matching TRBD2. CDR3 length: 16 amino acids. V was clipped by 1 base and J by 2 bases; unmatched bases: 7. The germline V gene has CDR1 SEHNR and CDR2 FQNEAQ (reference sequence).

J is TRBJ2-7 and V is TRBV7-2; possible D gene TRBD2, 5 bases. Trimming removed 1 base from V and 7 bases from J, with 14 bases in between. The CDR3 consists of 14 residues. Germline CDR1 and CDR2: SGHTA and FQGNSA. Here the CDR3 DNA reads TGTGCCAGCAGCTTAGAGAGGGTGAGGCGAGAGCAGTACTTC. It yields the protein CASSLERVRREQYF.

The V call is TRBV3-1, the J call TRBJ2-7; 13 bases are shared with TRBD2. The CDR3 runs 18 residues. Germline CDR1 is LGHDT and CDR2 is YNNKEL (reference sequence). V lost 0 bases, J lost 3 bases, and 8 bases stayed unmatched. The CDR3 bases are TGTGCCAGCAGCCAAGAGCCCCCGGGACTAGCGGGAATCTACGAGCAGTACTTC. Residues: CASSQEPPGLAGIYEQYF.

This clonotype was detected a few times. The chain carries TRBV15 and TRBJ2-3; unclear D gene. The CDR3 extends over 13 amino acids. From germline, CDR1 is LNHNV and CDR2 YYDKDF (reference sequence). V dropped 0 bases and J dropped 4 bases, with 5 bases sitting between them. The CDR3 nucleotides are TGTGCCACCAGCAGAGATCTCCCAGATACGCAGTATTTT. This codes for CATSRDLPDTQYF.

The rearrangement links TRBV29-1 to TRBJ2-2; 7 bases are shared with TRBD2. Germline V gene lookup returns CDR1 SQVTM and CDR2 ANQGSEA. V gave up 7 bases and J gave up 6 bases; unmatched junction bases: 17. This CDR3 is built from 16 residues. Here the CDR3 DNA reads TGCAGCGCCACCCGAGGGGAGGGCCTCGGGGCCGGGGAGCTGTTTTTT. Translated, it gives CSATRGEGLGAGELFF.

The chain links TRBV5-5 to TRBJ2-3; 9 bases match TRBD2. The germline V gene encodes CDR1 SGHKS and CDR2 YYEKEE (reference sequence). The trim removed 0 bases at V and 2 bases at J, leaving 7 bases unmatched. The length of the CDR3 is 17 residues. The CDR3 DNA follows: TGTGCCAGCAGCTTGGGACTAGCGGTCTCTCCCACAGATACGCAGTATTTT. It encodes CASSLGLAVSPTDTQYF.

The rearrangement uses TRBV10-3 and TRBJ2-3, with D unresolved. Germline CDR1 ENHRY, CDR2 SYGVKD. This CDR3 contains 16 residues. V dropped 2 bases and J dropped 2 bases, with 14 bases sitting between them. DNA of the CDR3: TGTGCCATCAGTGAGGCCCGGCGAGTCCACACAGATACGCAGTATTTT. This gives the protein CAISEARRVHTDTQYF.

This clonotype was counted a few times. The rearrangement links TRBV29-1 to TRBJ2-7; 10 bases line up with TRBD1. The CDR3 covers 16 residues. The germline CDR1 and CDR2 sequences are SQVTM and ANQGSEA. After removal of 0 bases from V and 0 bases from J, the junction contained 5 bases not matched to a gene. CDR3 in amino acids: CSVEDPDRGSSYEQYF. For the CDR3, the DNA is TGCAGCGTTGAAGATCCGGACAGGGGGAGCTCCTACGAGCAGTACTTC.

The chain joins TRBV5-1 to TRBJ2-2, with 7 bases lining up with TRBD1. The germline V gene encodes CDR1 SGHRS and CDR2 YFSETQ. This CDR3 has 17 amino acids. V lost 0 bases, J lost 4 bases, and 9 bases stayed unmatched. The CDR3 DNA reads as TGCGCCAGCAGCTTGGATCCAACCGGGACAGTCACCGGGGAGCTGTTTTTT. Its protein is CASSLDPTGTVTGELFF. Combining the CDR3 with reference TRBV5-1 and TRBJ2-2 gives the whole variable domain KAGVTQTPRYLIKTRGQQVTLSCSPISGHRSVSWYQQTPGQGLQFLFEYFSETQRNKGNFPGRFSGRQFSNSRSEMNVSTLELGDSALYLCASSLDPTGTVTGELFFGEGSRLTVL.

The chain uses TRBV20-1 and TRBJ2-7; 8 nucleotides line up with TRBD2. CDR1 is DFQATT and CDR2 is SNEGSKA in the germline V gene (reference sequence). The CDR3 contains 14 residues. The trim removed 0 bases at V and 3 bases at J, leaving 4 bases unmatched. The CDR3 region has the DNA TGCAGTGCTAGAGAGGGGGGACTAGGCTACGAGCAGTACTTC. Translating it yields CSAREGGLGYEQYF.

This clonotype was counted at least ten times. V and J are TRBV29-1 and TRBJ2-1; no definite D call. The germline V gene has CDR1 SQVTM and CDR2 ANQGSEA. There are 15 residues in the CDR3. The germline V and J ends were trimmed by 7 bases and 0 bases, with 16 bases remaining between them. The CDR3 loop is CSACPGPASYNEQFF. The CDR3 region has the DNA TGCAGCGCTTGTCCGGGCCCGGCCTCCTACAATGAGCAGTTCTTC.

At least ten counts were recorded for this clonotype. The chain uses TRBV6-1 and TRBJ2-7; 7 nucleotides line up with TRBD1. The CDR3 runs to 16 residues. The germline V gene has CDR1 MNHNS and CDR2 SASEGT. With V trimmed by 6 bases and J by 7 bases, 18 bases remained unmatched. The CDR3 sequence: CASSPVDRAAVGEQYF. Written as DNA, the CDR3 is TGTGCCAGCAGCCCTGTCGACAGGGCTGCAGTGGGGGAGCAGTACTTC.